This T cell receptor (beta chain) derives from a study of T cells expressing NK-cell markers. TCRdb re-called the 5' RACE reads; every CDR3 protein appears as one record, without DNA. The sample yields about 260,000 distinct CDR3 sequences, of which the top ten take up roughly 0.4%. Findings of the study overall: Among CD8+ T cells from several donors, dominant NKG2C+ clonotypes accounted for roughly 1.0-7.0%.

Germline V gives CDR1 SGHDN, CDR2 FVKESK. The CDR3 contains 12 residues. In the case of this clonotype: What it binds is unknown.

This chain connects TRBV14 to TRBJ2-1; the TCRdb D gene call, TRBD1, has no DNA to confirm it. Sequencing was done on a sample of blood T cells: a sorted CD56 or NKG2C T cell subset, CD4+ or CD8+ T cells, or bulk PBMC T cells (not recorded which). The source is a man aged 18 to 35 in good health. CDR3 protein: CASSPGANEQFF.